The TCR beta chain under discussion was sequenced for a study of a mutant IDH1 vaccine in newly diagnosed glioma. The study's findings and limits: Shifts in the top peripheral T cell clonotypes seemed unrelated to pseudoprogression.

Time point given: week 5, during vaccination. Doses comprised 300 ug of mutant IDH1 20-mer peptide each, plus topical imiquimod. Assay: immunoSEQ multiplex PCR; the TCRdb copy retains only in-frame clones and omits some. Seen here are about 54,000 clones, over 70% observed once, and the top ten hold around 3.4%. With respect to this clone: As yet, its antigen is unknown.

Sequenced here: PBMCs, sampled from a glioma patient whose treatment included an IDH1 peptide vaccine. The source is a young man with glioma.

The CDR3 here is CASSQPGIRMTEAFF. The CDR3 DNA reads TGTGCCAGCAGCCAACCAGGGATCAGGATGACTGAAGCTTTCTTT. This rearrangement joins TRBV4-2 to TRBJ1-1, with D possibly matching TRBD1 (5 bases). The CDR3 is made up of 15 amino acids. Germline V lookup: CDR1 LGHNA, CDR2 YNFKEQ. The V and J ends lost 2 bases and 5 bases respectively, with 15 bases between them.